What follows describes a single T cell receptor (beta chain). A few counts support this clonotype. This clone's antigen is unknown. Base qualities were left out, and no much larger clone turns up one base away. This sample's treatment or condition label indicates: in vitro stimulation with specific CMV peptide epitopes to enrich CMV-specific T cells. The data belong to a study of T cell repertoires in cytomegalovirus infection (dated by TCRdb to between 2018 and 2021). In terms of the full investigation: Recently identified HLA-C-restricted CMV epitopes, whose presentation resists viral immunomodulation, were targeted by peptide stimulations together with well-studied HLA-B-restricted epitopes. The HLA type of each donor mattered for the analysis, because public TCR beta signatures pointed to carriage of CMV infection along with the matching HLA type.

The germline V and J ends show losses of 5 bases and 11 bases respectively, and no gene match explains 10 bases of the junction. According to the germline V gene, CDR1 reads SNHLY and CDR2 reads FYNNEI. The CDR3 covers 13 residues, taking in both the cysteine and the phenylalanine. Only CDR3 DNA remains: 39 bases, in frame from the first base. The sample was run on an Illumina HiSeq 1500. The public reads were quality trimmed at Q25 with fastp and then assembled into clones with MiXCR by TCRdb, keeping productive beta chains. Rows are unified per CDR3 protein, each entry keeping the most common DNA and genes. In all, the sample holds about 900,000 distinct CDR3 sequences, and around 29% of those were seen once. The ten top clones hold 11% to 15% of the sample. Overall study results and their limits: Cumulative frequency of public TCR beta family members discriminated carriers of CMV infection plus the relevant HLA type in this cohort and an independent approximately 370-donor cohort. The ex vivo response was dominated by HLA-C-restricted CMV-specific TCR beta clonotypes, which also provided the single most frequent clonotype in two of eight donors.

The receptor was derived from a human donor in good health (CMV status not recorded). Some clones in this sample may be carry-over from other donors' samples. Specimen: cultured CD8+ T cells from PBMCs, collected from culture after CMV antigen stimulation. This receptor chain uses TRBV2 and TRBJ1-2; the central 8 bases match TRBD1. In nucleotide form, the sequence is TGTGCCAGCAGTTCTATGGACAGGGTTGCGTACACCTTC. Translated, it reads CASSSMDRVAYTF.